Sequencing of this TCR beta chain was carried out in a study of blood T cell repertoires in COVID-19. Study at large: Italy, Spain and the United States were the sources of the convalescent and acute COVID-19 samples.

The CDR3 runs to 16 residues. With V trimmed by 0 bases and J by 10 bases, 11 bases remained unmatched. Germline V gene sequence: CDR1 SGDLS, CDR2 YYNGEE. This table comes from immunoSEQ multiplex PCR, and its TCRdb copy is limited to in-frame clones, with some not included. The table records about 160,000 clones, about 90% of them present only once. The J gene is TRBJ2-1, the V gene TRBV9; the match to TRBD2 covers 9 bases. The receptor comes from a man younger than 45 with COVID-19, enrolled during active disease. Sequencing input: peripheral blood. The CDR3 coding sequence is TGTGCCAGCAGCGTAGGATTGACTAGCGGTTCCAGAGAGCAGTTCTTC. It encodes CASSVGLTSGSREQFF.